These T cell receptor beta chains were read from a single sample in a study of OX40 agonist ivuxolimab in advanced cancers. Some clones are missing from TCRdb's copy, which holds only in-frame ones; the method was immunoSEQ multiplex PCR. Here the sample spans 15,000 to 20,000 clones, 70% to 90% being singletons. The specimen was CD4+ or CD8+ T cells sorted from blood, collected in a trial of the OX40 agonist ivuxolimab. These receptor sequences come from an adult with an advanced solid tumor such as melanoma, head and neck, liver or kidney cancer. CDR3s include the opening cysteine and the closing phenylalanine or tryptophan. The order of the fields is clone size, D gene, J gene, V gene, CDR3 protein, CDR3 DNA. A D gene is named only where the DNA matches it firmly. Rows may omit the clone size; those that give it use once, few, many or a size class.

size: .
D: .
J: TRBJ2-1
V: TRBV9
CDR3: CASSPTVSYNEQFF
DNA: TGTGCCAGCAGCCCCACCGTCTCCTACAATGAGCAGTTCTTC

size: few
D: TRBD2
J: TRBJ2-1
V: TRBV18
CDR3: CASSFGTSGTTNEQFF
DNA: TGTGCCAGCTCATTTGGGACTAGCGGGACCACCAATGAGCAGTTCTTC

size: .
D: TRBD2
J: TRBJ2-7
V: TRBV7-2
CDR3: CASSPMGLAGDYYEQYF
DNA: TGTGCCAGCAGCCCGATGGGACTAGCGGGGGATTACTACGAGCAGTACTTC

size: .
D: .
J: TRBJ2-3
V: TRBV29-1
CDR3: CSVFSTSTDTQYF
DNA: TGCAGCGTTTTTTCCACTAGCACAGATACGCAGTATTTT

size: .
D: .
J: TRBJ2-1
V: TRBV19
CDR3: CASSIEGFHNEQFF
DNA: TGTGCCAGTAGTATCGAGGGATTCCACAATGAGCAGTTCTTC

size: .
D: .
J: TRBJ1-4
V: TRBV2
CDR3: CASSEGRRNEKLFF
DNA: TGTGCCAGCAGTGAAGGCAGGAGGAATGAAAAACTGTTTTTT

size: once
D: TRBD2
J: TRBJ2-3
V: TRBV9
CDR3: CASSVDSGATTDTQYF
DNA: TGTGCCAGCAGCGTAGATAGCGGGGCAACAACAGATACGCAGTATTTT

size: once
D: .
J: TRBJ2-2
V: TRBV27
CDR3: CASTSSTGELFF
DNA: TGTGCCAGTACTAGTTCGACCGGGGAGCTGTTTTTT

size: few
D: .
J: TRBJ1-5
V: TRBV27
CDR3: CASSLSSSNQPQHF
DNA: TGTGCCAGCAGTTTATCGTCCAGCAATCAGCCCCAGCATTTT

size: .
D: .
J: TRBJ1-1
V: TRBV27
CDR3: CASSLSEDAEAFF
DNA: TGTGCCAGCAGTTTATCGGAGGACGCTGAAGCTTTCTTT

size: .
D: .
J: TRBJ2-3
V: TRBV5-1
CDR3: CASTIGGANTQYF
DNA: TGCGCCAGCACCATTGGGGGGGCTAATACGCAGTATTTT

size: .
D: .
J: TRBJ2-7
V: TRBV4-1
CDR3: CASSQGQTYEQYF
DNA: TGCGCCAGCAGCCAAGGCCAGACCTACGAGCAGTACTTC

size: few
D: .
J: TRBJ1-1
V: TRBV6-5
CDR3: CASRTTGNPEAFF
DNA: TGTGCCAGCAGAACCACTGGTAACCCTGAAGCTTTCTTT

size: .
D: TRBD1
J: TRBJ2-7
V: TRBV29-1
CDR3: CSVVGDRTYEQYF
DNA: TGCAGCGTTGTAGGGGACAGGACCTACGAGCAGTACTTC